This T cell receptor (beta chain) is from a study of control samples from healthy donors and cancer patients. The repertoire was sequenced with immunoSEQ multiplex PCR; TCRdb's copy has only in-frame clones and lacks some. The sample includes about 130,000 clones, around 94% of them seen just once. V was pared by 1 base and J by 5 bases, with 4 bases of the junction left unmatched. The germline V gene encodes CDR1 SGHTA and CDR2 FQGNSA. There are 15 residues in the CDR3. This receptor was taken from a man between 60 and 75 years old with colorectal cancer. Sequenced: PBMCs. This sequence joins TRBV7-2 and TRBJ2-3, with 9 bases identical to TRBD1. The CDR3 coding sequence is TGTGCCAGCAGCTTAGACAGGGGGCAGGGAGATACGCAGTATTTT. It codes for CASSLDRGQGDTQYF.